The 24 T cell receptor beta chains reported below all come from one sample, sequenced in a study of response to subunit inactivated influenza vaccine. From the RT-PCR reads, TCRdb called clonotypes with MiXCR, one entry per CDR3 protein. Of roughly 700,000 distinct CDR3 sequences in the sample, 14% were seen once. Sequenced material: PBMCs from blood, taken 14 to 15 days before vaccination. The receptor set was obtained from a man aged 45 to 65 who received an inactivated influenza vaccine.

This clonotype has only a few counts. The genes are TRBV14 and TRBJ2-1, with 7 bases lining up with TRBD2. V lost 2 bases, J lost 5 bases, and 3 bases stayed unmatched. Germline V gives CDR1 SGHDN, CDR2 FVKESK. This CDR3 has 14 residues. The DNA for the CDR3 is TGTGCCAGCAGCCAATTCCTAGCGGACAATGAGCAGTTCTTC. It translates to CASSQFLADNEQFF.

The rearrangement joins TRBV13 to TRBJ2-6; 9 bases line up with TRBD1. The ends lost 4 bases at V and 4 bases at J; junction bases unmatched: 11. CDR1 PRHDT and CDR2 FYEKMQ come from the germline V gene (reference sequence). The CDR3 has 18 residues. The CDR3 is CASSSRRNRGRGANVLTF. The CDR3 region has the DNA TGTGCCAGCAGCTCTCGCCGTAACAGGGGGCGAGGGGCCAACGTCCTGACTTTC.

The chain uses TRBV15 and TRBJ1-4; D is unclear. The V and J ends lost 8 bases and 7 bases respectively, with 17 bases between them. The CDR3 consists of 14 residues. Germline V CDR1 and CDR2: LNHNV, YYDKDF (reference sequence). The CDR3 region has the DNA TGTGCCACCGGTACCGGGATAACCGGTGAAAAACTGTTTTTT. Translated: CATGTGITGEKLFF.

This clonotype was picked up a small number of times. The rearrangement links TRBV4-2 to TRBJ2-5; TRBD2 matches 16 bases. Germline V CDR1 and CDR2: LGHNA, YNFKEQ. J lost 1 base, V lost 3 bases, and 5 bases had no gene match. This CDR3 comprises 18 residues. The CDR3 region is CASSQAGLAGGTQETQYF. The CDR3 coding sequence is TGTGCCAGCAGCCAGGCGGGACTAGCGGGGGGGACCCAAGAGACCCAGTACTTC.

This clonotype has ten or more counts. V usage is TRBV7-9 and J usage is TRBJ2-7; 8 nucleotides line up with TRBD1. The germline CDR1 and CDR2 sequences are SEHNR and FQNEAQ (reference sequence). The CDR3 consists of 13 residues. Trimming cost V 1 base and J 5 bases; bases outside gene matches: 1. The CDR3 DNA sequence: TGTGCCAGCAGCTTAGGGACAGGGCACGAGCAGTACTTC. This translates into CASSLGTGHEQYF.

V usage is TRBV20-1 and J usage is TRBJ2-1, with TRBD1 identical over 11 bases. The CDR3 has 18 residues. The trim removed 6 bases at V and 0 bases at J, leaving 13 bases unmatched. Per germline, CDR1 DFQATT and CDR2 SNEGSKA (reference sequence). CDR3 loop: CSALGQGALSYSYNEQFF. The CDR3 DNA sequence: TGCAGTGCCCTCGGACAGGGGGCGCTTTCGTACTCCTACAATGAGCAGTTCTTC.

The chain couples TRBV10-3 to TRBJ1-1; maybe TRBD1 (6 bases). This CDR3 region has 15 residues. Germline CDR1 reads ENHRY; CDR2 reads SYGVKD. Trimming shortened V by 2 bases and J by 3 bases, and 13 bases separated the two germline ends. As DNA, the CDR3 is TGTGCCATCAGTGAGAAACAGGGTAAGCACACTGAAGCTTTCTTT. Translated, it gives CAISEKQGKHTEAFF.

This clonotype was seen a few times. The V call is TRBV7-9, the J call TRBJ2-1; D uncertain. Germline V gene sequence: CDR1 SEHNR, CDR2 FQNEAQ (reference sequence). V lost 0 bases to trimming and J lost 4 bases, with 7 bases between them. The CDR3 is 14 residues long. The CDR3 coding sequence is TGTGCCAGCAGCTTAGCGAACCGGTACAATGAGCAGTTCTTC. Residues: CASSLANRYNEQFF.

This clonotype was counted a few times. This chain uses TRBV20-1 with TRBJ2-3; D perhaps matches TRBD2 (6 bases). The CDR3 spans 14 residues. V shed 8 bases and J shed 2 bases, with 17 bases lying between them. CDR1 and CDR2 (germline): DFQATT, SNEGSKA (reference sequence). CDR3 loop: CSPYGGRPTDTQYF. CDR3 coding DNA: TGCAGTCCATACGGGGGACGGCCCACAGATACGCAGTATTTT.

The chain couples TRBV7-9 to TRBJ1-1, with a weak D call TRBD1 (5 bases). V gave up 5 bases and J gave up 6 bases, with 13 bases separating them. Germline CDR1 and CDR2: SEHNR and FQNEAQ (reference sequence). The CDR3 spans 13 residues. CDR3 nucleotide sequence: TGTGCCAGCAGCCCCGACAGCGGATCTGAAGCTTTCTTT. Protein: CASSPDSGSEAFF.

Regarding this clonotype: One end of the junction fails to match germline, which may point to a read error. CDR3 region: CASSLVPGQGGNYEQYF. The CDR3 bases are TGTGCCAGCAGCTTAGTACCGGGACAGGGGGGCAACTACGAGCAGTACTTC. V is TRBV12-3 or TRBV12-4 and J is TRBJ2-7; 11 bases are a match to TRBD1. The CDR3 has 17 amino acids.

This clonotype was detected only a few times. The chain has TRBV6-5 and TRBJ2-5; D gene unclear. V gave up 0 bases and J gave up 11 bases, with 13 bases separating them. The CDR3 spans 13 residues. The germline gives CDR1 MNHEY, CDR2 SVGAGI. CDR3 loop: CASSYSPGSVQYF. The CDR3 nucleotides are TGTGCCAGCAGTTACTCCCCCGGCTCTGTGCAGTACTTC.

The V call is TRBV18, the J call TRBJ1-2; maybe TRBD1 (5 bases). Germline CDR1 reads KGHSH; CDR2 reads LQKENI. V lost 3 bases to trimming and J lost 8 bases, with 19 bases between them. The CDR3 extends over 15 amino acids. The CDR3 DNA is TGTGCCAGCTCACCCGACCGGGACCCCAAGACGGGCTACACCTTC. Encoded protein: CASSPDRDPKTGYTF.

This clonotype came up a few times. The chain links TRBV21-1 to TRBJ1-5; the table assigns TRBD1, which was not confirmed against the DNA. TRBV21-1 is assigned pseudogene status. CDR3 length: 18 amino acids. The CDR3 reads CASTTGGTGLMVNQPQHF. As DNA, the CDR3 is TGTGCCAGCACCACAGGGGGAACGGGGCTAATGGTGAATCAGCCCCAGCATTTT.

This clonotype was detected a few times. This chain joins TRBV12-3 or TRBV12-4 and TRBJ1-3; the D is unclear. The length of the CDR3 is 11 residues. V was pared by 7 bases and J by 4 bases, with 5 bases between. The CDR3 bases are TGTGCCAGCACGCGGGGAAACACCATATATTTT. It specifies CASTRGNTIYF.

This clonotype showed up many times. The V gene is TRBV10-3, the J gene TRBJ2-5; 8 positions match TRBD1. Germline lookup yields CDR1 ENHRY and CDR2 SYGVKD. Losses at the gene ends were 0 bases for V and 5 bases for J; bases not matched to a gene: 5. CDR3 length: 15 amino acids. CDR3 loop: CAISESAGGSETQYF. Written as DNA, the CDR3 is TGTGCCATCAGTGAGTCGGCAGGGGGCTCGGAGACCCAGTACTTC.

This clonotype was counted many times. The chain carries TRBV5-6 and TRBJ1-5, with TRBD1 as a possible D gene (6 bases). Per germline, CDR1 SGHDT and CDR2 YYEEEE. V lost 2 bases to trimming and J lost 7 bases, with 13 bases between them. The CDR3 runs to 14 residues. The CDR3 region has the DNA TGTGCCAGCAGCTTATGGGGGGCCGGGCAGCCCCAGCATTTT. It specifies CASSLWGAGQPQHF.

The chain carries TRBV12-3 or TRBV12-4 and TRBJ1-5; tentatively, D is TRBD1 (6 bases). Trimming took 8 bases from V and 9 from J, leaving 17 bases between them. This CDR3 has 13 residues. CDR3 loop: CASGAGALTPQHF. For the CDR3, the DNA is TGTGCCAGCGGGGCGGGGGCCCTCACGCCCCAGCATTTT.

The J gene is TRBJ2-5, the V gene TRBV25-1, with D unclear. CDR1 is MGHDK and CDR2 is SYGVNS in the germline V gene. The CDR3 runs to 10 residues. V lost 5 bases and J 5 bases, leaving 3 bases between the germline ends. CDR3 coding DNA: TGTGCCAGCAGTTGCGAGACCCAGTACTTC. Translated: CASSCETQYF.

The chain uses TRBV9 and TRBJ1-2, with D possibly matching TRBD1 (6 bases). The length of the CDR3 is 18 residues. The germline CDR1 and CDR2 sequences are SGDLS and YYNGEE. The V end was cut by 1 base, the J end by 2 bases, with 21 bases between. This CDR3 is CASSVSLGVGQGNYGYTF. Written as DNA, the CDR3 is TGTGCCAGCAGCGTAAGCTTGGGTGTTGGGCAGGGGAACTATGGCTACACCTTC.

This clonotype came up once. A much larger clone sits a single nucleotide away, making a read error possible. The V and J genes are TRBV2 and TRBJ1-5; a weak D match, TRBD1 (5 bases). The germline gives CDR1 SNHLY, CDR2 FYNNEI. This CDR3 comprises 17 residues. In DNA form, the CDR3 reads TGTACCAGCAGTCAAGGACACCCCCGGTCGGGCAATCAGCCCCAGCATTTT. This gives the protein CTSSQGHPRSGNQPQHF.

V gene TRBV9 combines with J gene TRBJ2-1, with a possible D match to TRBD2 (6 bases). CDR1 SGDLS and CDR2 YYNGEE come from the germline V gene. This CDR3 contains 17 residues. Trimming stripped 4 bases from V and 6 bases from J, with 23 bases between. In DNA form, the CDR3 reads TGTGCCAGCAGCTCCCCTAGCGCTAGAGGGTCAGGCAATGAGCAGTTCTTC. Translated, it gives CASSSPSARGSGNEQFF.

The gene calls are TRBV4-3 and TRBJ2-3, with TRBD2 matching 9 bases. Germline V gene sequence: CDR1 LGHNA, CDR2 YSLEER. The CDR3 is 15 residues long. Trimming took 5 bases from V and 2 from J; bases not matched to a gene: 5. The CDR3 coding sequence is TGCGCCAGCAGCTTAACTAGCGGGCACACAGATACGCAGTATTTT. Protein: CASSLTSGHTDTQYF.

The CDR3 here is CASSQAGQGVFNEQFF. The CDR3 DNA follows: TGTGCCAGCAGCCAGGCGGGACAGGGGGTTTTCAATGAGCAGTTCTTC. The chain has TRBV14 and TRBJ2-1, with 11 positions matching TRBD1. Germline loops: CDR1 SGHDN, CDR2 FVKESK. The CDR3 extends over 16 amino acids. Trimming at V came to 3 bases and at J to 6 bases, leaving 7 bases not matched to a gene.